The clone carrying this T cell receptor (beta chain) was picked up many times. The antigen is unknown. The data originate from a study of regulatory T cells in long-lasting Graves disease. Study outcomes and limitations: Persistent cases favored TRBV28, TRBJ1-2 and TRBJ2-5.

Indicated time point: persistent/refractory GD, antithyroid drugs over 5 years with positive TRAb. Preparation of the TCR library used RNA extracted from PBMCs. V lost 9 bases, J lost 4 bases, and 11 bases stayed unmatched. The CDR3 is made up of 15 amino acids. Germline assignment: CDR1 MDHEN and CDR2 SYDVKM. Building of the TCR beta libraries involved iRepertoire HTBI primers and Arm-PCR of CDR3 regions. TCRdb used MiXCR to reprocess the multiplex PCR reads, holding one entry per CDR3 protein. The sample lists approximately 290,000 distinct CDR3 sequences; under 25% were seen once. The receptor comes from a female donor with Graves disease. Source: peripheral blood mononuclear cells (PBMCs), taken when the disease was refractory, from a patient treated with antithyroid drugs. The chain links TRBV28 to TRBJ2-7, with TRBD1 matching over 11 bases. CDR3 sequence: CASHLVGTGGYEQYF. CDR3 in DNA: TGTGCCAGTCACCTGGTCGGGACAGGGGGTTACGAGCAGTACTTC.